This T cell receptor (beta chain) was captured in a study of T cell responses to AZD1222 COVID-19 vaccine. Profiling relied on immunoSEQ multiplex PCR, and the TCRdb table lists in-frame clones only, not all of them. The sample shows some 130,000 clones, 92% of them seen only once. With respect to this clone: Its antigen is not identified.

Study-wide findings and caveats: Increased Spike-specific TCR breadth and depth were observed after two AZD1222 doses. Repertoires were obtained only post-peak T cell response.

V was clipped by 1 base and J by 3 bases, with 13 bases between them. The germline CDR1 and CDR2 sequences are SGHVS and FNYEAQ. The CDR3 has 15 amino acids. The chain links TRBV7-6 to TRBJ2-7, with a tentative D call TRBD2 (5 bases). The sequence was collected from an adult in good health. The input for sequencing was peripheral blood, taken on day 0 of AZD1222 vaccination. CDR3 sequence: CASSLGVVRGYEQYF. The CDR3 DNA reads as TGTGCCAGCAGCTTAGGGGTAGTCCGGGGCTACGAGCAGTACTTC.